This TCR beta chain was profiled in a study of T cell changes during pregnancy in multiple sclerosis. Sequencing was performed with immunoSEQ multiplex PCR; in TCRdb, only in-frame clones are kept and a portion is missing. The sample holds tens of thousands of clones, about nine tenths seen once. CDR1 and CDR2 (germline): KGHSH, LQKENI. The V and J ends lost 1 base and 4 bases respectively, with 7 bases between them. The CDR3 is made up of 14 amino acids. The rearrangement links TRBV18 to TRBJ1-4, with D uncertain. This TCR came from a female donor with multiple sclerosis, enrolled in a pregnancy study. The sample in question was CD4+ T cells from peripheral blood mononuclear cells, obtained after pregnancy. In DNA, the CDR3 is TGTGCCAGCTCACCACTACAGAATAATGAAAAACTGTTTTTT. This translates into CASSPLQNNEKLFF.